The 24 T cell receptor beta chains below all came from one sample that was sequenced in a study of T cells after yellow fever vaccination. TCRdb recomputed calls from the 5' RACE reads with MiXCR, one row per CDR3 protein. The data hold under 250,000 distinct CDR3 sequences, with less than 9% observed a single time. The material was CD4+ T cells sorted from PBMCs, obtained 15 days after the yellow fever booster vaccination. Receptor source: a young man who received the YFV17D yellow fever vaccine.

This clonotype has only a few counts. V and J are TRBV6-1 and TRBJ1-5; possible D gene TRBD1, 5 bases. Trimming removed 8 bases from V and 7 bases from J, with 12 bases in between. Germline-derived CDR1 and CDR2 are MNHNS and SASEGT. The CDR3 length is 12 residues. CDR3: CASSAGDQPQHF. The CDR3 DNA is TGTGCCAGCTCGGCTGGGGACCAGCCCCAGCATTTT.

This clonotype was detected a few times. The chain recombines TRBV19 with TRBJ1-1, with D tentatively TRBD1 (6 bases). CDR3 length: 11 amino acids. Germline CDR1 and CDR2: LNHDA and SQIVND (reference sequence). V was clipped by 5 bases and J by 9 bases, with 10 bases between them. DNA for the CDR3: TGTGCCAGTAGTTTCAGGGGTCAAGCTTTCTTT. Its protein product is CASSFRGQAFF.

This clonotype was seen many times. J is TRBJ2-2 and V is TRBV29-1, with 10 bases aligning to TRBD2. This CDR3 spans 16 amino acids. The germline V gene has CDR1 SQVTM and CDR2 ANQGSEA. The J segment lost 6 bases and the V segment lost 6 bases, leaving 13 bases of the junction unmatched. CDR3 coding DNA: TGCAGCGTGGAACACTCCGGGACTAGCGTCCCCGGGGAGCTGTTTTTT. Translating it yields CSVEHSGTSVPGELFF.

This clonotype was seen a few times. J is TRBJ2-7 and V is TRBV5-1; the D call may be TRBD1 or TRBD2 (5 bases each). Germline assignment: CDR1 SGHRS and CDR2 YFSETQ. Deletions cut 6 bases from V and 2 bases from J, with 15 bases between. The CDR3 spans 14 residues. The CDR3: CASKRDPGPYEQYF. In DNA, the CDR3 is TGCGCCAGCAAAAGGGACCCTGGGCCCTACGAGCAGTACTTC.

The chain joins TRBV5-5 to TRBJ2-5, with D possibly being TRBD2 (6 bases). The CDR3 is made up of 17 amino acids. V lost 3 bases and J lost 2, with 20 bases in between. Germline V gene data show CDR1 as SGHKS and CDR2 as YYEKEE (reference sequence). The CDR3 loop reads CASSWLAISGLQETQYF. CDR3 bases: TGTGCCAGCAGCTGGCTGGCGATATCGGGACTGCAAGAGACCCAGTACTTC. The entire variable domain, with the rest obtained from reference TRBV5-5 and TRBJ2-5, is as follows: DAGVTQSPTHLIKTRGQQVTLRCSPISGHKSVSWYQQVLGQGPQFIFQYYEKEERGRGNFPDRFSARQFPNYSSELNVNALLLGDSALYLCASSWLAISGLQETQYFGPGTRLLVL.

This sequence joins TRBV11-2 and TRBJ2-2; 13 nucleotides align to TRBD2. The CDR3 runs to 17 residues. From germline, CDR1 is SGHAT and CDR2 FQNNGV. V trimming: 2 bases; J trimming: 4 bases; junction bases outside the gene matches: 4. CDR3 amino acids: CASSLTSGRDLTGELFF. Written as DNA, the CDR3 is TGTGCCAGCAGCTTAACTAGCGGGAGGGATCTCACCGGGGAGCTGTTTTTT.

In this sample, this clonotype turned up many times. The chain has TRBV10-1 and TRBJ2-2; unclear D gene. The CDR3 has 14 amino acids. Per germline, CDR1 WNHNN and CDR2 SYGVQD (reference sequence). Trimming cost V 4 bases and J 1 base, with 7 bases left between them. For the CDR3, the DNA is TGCGCCAGCAGTGGAGCTAAGAACACCGGGGAGCTGTTTTTT. Protein product: CASSGAKNTGELFF.

This clonotype occurred many times. The rearrangement links TRBV7-2 to TRBJ1-4; the D is unclear. CDR3 length equals 15 residues. Germline CDR1 reads SGHTA; CDR2 reads FQGNSA. Trimming took 1 base from V and 8 from J, leaving 14 bases between them. As DNA, the CDR3 is TGTGCCAGCAGCTTAGGGGGTTTGGGTCGAGAAAAACTGTTTTTT. Amino acids: CASSLGGLGREKLFF.

This clonotype was found many times. The chain is built from TRBV15 and TRBJ2-3; D is unresolved. V lost 8 bases to trimming and J lost 0 bases, with 12 bases between them. CDR1 LNHNV and CDR2 YYDKDF come from the germline V gene (reference sequence). The CDR3 has 14 amino acids. The CDR3 protein is CATQRSPSTDTQYF. CDR3 nucleotides: TGTGCCACCCAGCGAAGTCCTAGCACAGATACGCAGTATTTT. The whole variable domain, filled in from reference TRBV15 and TRBJ2-3, reads DAMVIQNPRYQVTQFGKPVTLSCSQTLNHNVMYWYQQKSSQAPKLLFHYYDKDFNNEADTPDNFQSRRPNTSFCFLDIRSPGLGDTAMYLCATQRSPSTDTQYFGPGTRLTVL.

This clonotype was observed a handful of times. The chain employs TRBV24-1 and TRBJ2-3; perhaps TRBD2 as D (5 bases). Trimming took off 5 bases at V and 6 bases at J, with 11 bases between the two ends. The CDR3 spans 13 residues. The germline CDR1 and CDR2 sequences are KGHDR and SFDVKD. The DNA for the CDR3 is TGTGCCACCAGTGGGACTTCCCGGGATACGCAGTATTTT. Its translation: CATSGTSRDTQYF.

In its sample, this clonotype was seen many times. The rearrangement uses TRBV11-2 and TRBJ2-5, with D tentatively TRBD1 (5 bases). This CDR3 has 14 residues. V was cut by 2 bases and J by 3 bases, with 10 bases left in between. CDR1 is SGHAT, CDR2 FQNNGV, per germline. This chain's CDR3 is CASSLRGPKETQYF. The CDR3 coding sequence is TGTGCCAGCAGCTTAAGGGGTCCTAAAGAGACCCAGTACTTC. The entire variable domain, with the rest obtained from reference TRBV11-2 and TRBJ2-5, is as follows: EAGVAQSPRYKIIEKRQSVAFWCNPISGHATLYWYQQILGQGPKLLIQFQNNGVVDDSQLPKDRFSAERLKGVDSTLKIQPAKLEDSAVYLCASSLRGPKETQYFGPGTRLLVL.

This clonotype has a handful of counts. This rearrangement joins TRBV6-1 to TRBJ1-1, with 7 bases that match TRBD1. The length of the CDR3 is 15 residues. The V segment lost 2 bases and the J segment 3 bases; nucleotides outside the gene matches: 6. Germline lookup yields CDR1 MNHNS and CDR2 SASEGT. The CDR3 nucleotides read TGTGCCAGCAGTGAACCTAGACAGGGAGACACTGAAGCTTTCTTT. Amino acids: CASSEPRQGDTEAFF.

This chain links TRBV29-1 with TRBJ1-2, with 7 bases that match TRBD1. CDR3 size: 11 residues. Germline lookup yields CDR1 SQVTM and CDR2 ANQGSEA. CDR3 coding DNA: TGCACCGGTGGGGACAGCTATGGCTACACCTTC. This encodes CTGGDSYGYTF.

This clonotype was recorded a few times. This chain uses TRBV20-1 with TRBJ2-3; a weak D match, TRBD2 (6 bases). The CDR3 loop spans 13 amino acids. Germline V gives CDR1 DFQATT, CDR2 SNEGSKA (reference sequence). V was trimmed by 1 base and J by 6 bases, leaving 11 bases between them. The CDR3 coding sequence is TGCAGTGCTAGAGGCGGGGCACGGGATACGCAGTATTTT. Its translation is CSARGGARDTQYF.

This clonotype was detected a few times. V is TRBV7-6 and J is TRBJ2-3; D is ambiguous. In germline, CDR1 is SGHVS, CDR2 FNYEAQ. The ends were cut back, 4 bases at V and 0 bases at J, with 14 bases in the middle. CDR3 size: 16 residues. The CDR3 protein is CASSSSGRSSTDTQYF. As DNA, the CDR3 is TGTGCCAGCAGCTCCAGTGGGCGGTCTAGCACAGATACGCAGTATTTT.

The J gene is TRBJ2-7, the V gene TRBV7-2; TRBD2 might be the D (5 bases). The V and J ends lost 5 bases and 0 bases respectively, with 14 bases between them. Per germline, CDR1 SGHTA and CDR2 FQGNSA. CDR3 length: 15 residues. CDR3 amino acids: CASSGGRGYSYEQYF. DNA for the CDR3: TGTGCCAGCAGCGGTGGGCGCGGGTACTCCTACGAGCAGTACTTC.

Only a few counts were recorded for this clonotype. The chain has TRBV28 and TRBJ1-5; no definite D call. Germline values: CDR1 MDHEN, CDR2 SYDVKM. CDR3 length: 15 amino acids. The V end was cut by 7 bases, the J end by 4 bases, with 17 bases between. The CDR3 DNA is TGTGCCAGCATCCACCGGGCAAAGGGAAATCAGCCCCAGCATTTT. Translated: CASIHRAKGNQPQHF.

This clonotype was observed many times. V is TRBV7-6 and J is TRBJ2-7; 9 positions agree with TRBD2. The CDR3 covers 14 residues. Trimming at V came to 4 bases and at J to 5 bases, leaving 6 bases not matched to a gene. Germline V gene lookup returns CDR1 SGHVS and CDR2 FNYEAQ. The CDR3 protein is CASSSGLASHEQYF. The CDR3, as DNA: TGTGCCAGCAGCTCGGGACTAGCTTCCCACGAGCAGTACTTC.

The gene calls are TRBV11-2 and TRBJ2-3; D may match TRBD1 or TRBD2 (5 bases each). Germline V gives CDR1 SGHAT, CDR2 FQNNGV. This CDR3 spans 12 amino acids. Trimming shortened V by 3 bases and J by 7 bases, and 8 bases separated the two germline ends. This CDR3 is CASSLGVNTQYF. CDR3 DNA sequence: TGTGCCAGCAGCTTGGGGGTAAATACGCAGTATTTT.

This clonotype has just a few counts. V and J are TRBV3-1 and TRBJ2-1; D may match TRBD1 or TRBD2 (5 bases each). The CDR3 is 18 amino acids. CDR1 and CDR2 from the germline V gene are LGHDT and YNNKEL (reference sequence). V was shortened by 0 bases and J by 0 bases, with 15 bases between the two germline ends. As DNA, the CDR3 is TGTGCCAGCAGCCAAGATTGGGGACGCTCCCTCTCCTACAATGAGCAGTTCTTC. Protein: CASSQDWGRSLSYNEQFF.

This clonotype was observed at least ten times. This chain uses TRBV27 with TRBJ2-1, with 7 bases identical to TRBD2. The trim removed 3 bases at V and 2 bases at J, leaving 4 bases unmatched. Germline V gene sequence: CDR1 MNHEY, CDR2 SMNVEV (reference sequence). This CDR3 has 15 amino acids. CDR3 loop: CASSFRTRTYNEQFF. DNA of the CDR3: TGTGCCAGCAGTTTTAGGACTAGGACCTACAATGAGCAGTTCTTC.

CDR3 in DNA: TGTGCCATCAGTGAGCTAGCGGGGGACAATGAGCAGTTCTTC. Protein: CAISELAGDNEQFF. V is TRBV10-3 and J is TRBJ2-1; 10 bases line up with TRBD2. The V segment lost 2 bases and the J segment 5 bases; nucleotides outside the gene matches: 0. The CDR3 has 14 amino acids. CDR1 and CDR2 from the germline V gene are ENHRY and SYGVKD.

The table lists this clonotype with a few counts. J is TRBJ2-1 and V is TRBV12-5, with D unclear. The CDR3 runs 14 residues. The germline gives CDR1 LGHNT, CDR2 FRNRAP. Between the trimmed V and J ends, which lost 2 bases and 0 bases, there was a span of 5 bases. The chain's CDR3 is CASGLSGSYNEQFF. CDR3 nucleotide sequence: TGTGCTAGTGGTTTGAGTGGCTCCTACAATGAGCAGTTCTTC.

This clonotype turned up a few times. The junction does not match germline at one end; this may be a read error. The J gene is TRBJ1-1, the V gene TRBV5-1; perhaps TRBD1 as D (5 bases). CDR1 and CDR2 from the germline V gene are SGHRS and YFSETQ. The CDR3 has 14 residues. The CDR3 region has the DNA TGCGCCAGCACCTTGGGGCAGACGAACACTGAAGCTTTCTTT. Translation: CASTLGQTNTEAFF.